This T cell receptor (beta chain) is drawn from a study of cytomegalovirus exposure and HLA in healthy donors. Study-wide background: Of several hundred genotyped donors, about 81% grouped in the Caucasian-associated ancestry cluster.

PCR was performed using 60 Vbeta and 13 Jbeta primers. The data were produced by immunoSEQ multiplex PCR, yet TCRdb's version contains in-frame clones alone and is incomplete. Of 150,000 to 200,000 clones in the sample, around 80% were seen once. This CDR3 has 12 amino acids. V was pared by 8 bases and J by 3 bases, with 10 bases between. Per the germline V gene, CDR1 is MDHEN and CDR2 is SYDVKM. This TCR derives from a woman aged 40 to 55 in good health and CMV-seronegative. The chain joins TRBV28 to TRBJ1-2; tentative D call: TRBD1 (5 bases). Sequenced material: PBMCs. The CDR3 sequence: CASQTGDYGYTF. Here the CDR3 DNA reads TGTGCCAGCCAGACGGGGGACTATGGCTACACCTTC.